This is a list of T cell receptor beta chains from one sample in a study of response to subunit inactivated influenza vaccine. TCRdb passed the RT-PCR reads through MiXCR, listing each CDR3 protein once. The profile covers under 750,000 distinct CDR3 sequences, with 12% appearing a single time and 10% taken by the ten largest. The input for sequencing was PBMCs from blood, taken on the day of vaccination. The source is a man in his forties or fifties who received an inactivated influenza vaccine. CDR3s include the opening cysteine and the closing phenylalanine or tryptophan. The order of the fields is CDR3 DNA, CDR3 protein, D gene, J gene, V gene, clone size. The D gene is left open where the match is weak. The size field is filled for only some rows; it gives once, few, many or a size class.

CDR3 DNA: TGTGCCAGCTCACCAAAAACAGGGATCAATGAGCAGTTCTTC; CDR3 protein: CASSPKTGINEQFF; D gene: -; J gene: TRBJ2-1; V gene: TRBV18; clone size: -
CDR3 DNA: TGTGCCAGCAGTGATCGGGACAGGGGGTCCTACGAGCAGTACTTC; CDR3 protein: CASSDRDRGSYEQYF; D gene: TRBD1; J gene: TRBJ2-7; V gene: TRBV6-2/TRBV6-3; clone size: few
CDR3 DNA: TGCGCCAGCAGCTTGGGTAGCGGGAGACCCATTGAGCAGTTCTTC; CDR3 protein: CASSLGSGRPIEQFF; D gene: TRBD2; J gene: TRBJ2-1; V gene: TRBV5-1; clone size: few
CDR3 DNA: TGTGCCAGCAGCCAGGGTAATACGGTCCGGCCCCAGCATTTT; CDR3 protein: CASSQGNTVRPQHF; D gene: -; J gene: TRBJ1-5; V gene: TRBV7-2; clone size: -
CDR3 DNA: TGTGCCAGCAGTTTGGAGCGGGGGGGCATCGCCGGGGAGCTGTTTTTT; CDR3 protein: CASSLERGGIAGELFF; D gene: TRBD2; J gene: TRBJ2-2; V gene: TRBV27; clone size: -
CDR3 DNA: TGTGCCAGCAGTTTGACTAGCGGGGCCGGGAATGAGCAGTTCTTC; CDR3 protein: CASSLTSGAGNEQFF; D gene: TRBD2; J gene: TRBJ2-1; V gene: TRBV12-3/TRBV12-4; clone size: few
CDR3 DNA: TGCGCCAGCAGCCAAGGACAGGGGGCGTTTCGGTCCTACAATGAGCAGTTCTTC; CDR3 protein: CASSQGQGAFRSYNEQFF; D gene: TRBD1; J gene: TRBJ2-1; V gene: TRBV4-1; clone size: -
CDR3 DNA: TGCAGTGCTAGAGATTTCCGGTTTCAGGAGCTGTTTTTT; CDR3 protein: CSARDFRFQELFF; D gene: -; J gene: TRBJ2-2; V gene: TRBV20-1; clone size: -
CDR3 DNA: TGTGCCAGCAGTTTATCCCCTGGACAGGGGGCTGAGACCCAGTACTTC; CDR3 protein: CASSLSPGQGAETQYF; D gene: TRBD1; J gene: TRBJ2-5; V gene: TRBV28; clone size: few
CDR3 DNA: TGTGCCAGTAGTGACGGGGGCGCCGGAGAAAAACTGTTTTTT; CDR3 protein: CASSDGGAGEKLFF; D gene: -; J gene: TRBJ1-4; V gene: TRBV19; clone size: few
CDR3 DNA: TGTGCCAGCAGTTACTCGATTCCCTCAGCGGCCTACGAGCAGTACTTC; CDR3 protein: CASSYSIPSAAYEQYF; D gene: -; J gene: TRBJ2-7; V gene: TRBV6-5; clone size: -
CDR3 DNA: TGTGCCAGCAGCTTCCGGGGGCTGGGGAACACTGAAGCTTTCTTT; CDR3 protein: CASSFRGLGNTEAFF; D gene: -; J gene: TRBJ1-1; V gene: TRBV7-9; clone size: -
CDR3 DNA: TGTGCCAGCAGTGAGCGGGAGGGGGCATCAATCCAGTACTTC; CDR3 protein: CASSEREGASIQYF; D gene: TRBD2; J gene: TRBJ2-5; V gene: TRBV2; clone size: -
CDR3 DNA: TGTGCCAGCTTTGGACAGGGACTCACTGAAGCTTTCTTT; CDR3 protein: CASFGQGLTEAFF; D gene: TRBD1; J gene: TRBJ1-1; V gene: TRBV28; clone size: few
CDR3 DNA: TGTGCCACCAGCAGAGTTGGGACCGAGAAGTCCCAGTACTTC; CDR3 protein: CATSRVGTEKSQYF; D gene: -; J gene: TRBJ2-5; V gene: TRBV15; clone size: few
CDR3 DNA: TGTGCCAGCAGCGAGCGACTAGCGAGTTACTCCTACAATGAGCAGTTCTTC; CDR3 protein: CASSERLASYSYNEQFF; D gene: TRBD2; J gene: TRBJ2-1; V gene: TRBV10-3; clone size: -
CDR3 DNA: TGTGCCAGCAGCTTAAGTGACAGGAGCTCTGGAAACACCATATATTTT; CDR3 protein: CASSLSDRSSGNTIYF; D gene: -; J gene: TRBJ1-3; V gene: TRBV7-6; clone size: -
CDR3 DNA: TGTGCCAGCAGCTTGCGACTAGCGGGGGGCCAAGAGACCCAGTACTTC; CDR3 protein: CASSLRLAGGQETQYF; D gene: TRBD2; J gene: TRBJ2-5; V gene: TRBV7-8; clone size: few
CDR3 DNA: TGTGCCACCAGTGAGGGGACAGGGGGCTACAATGAGCAGTTCTTC; CDR3 protein: CATSEGTGGYNEQFF; D gene: TRBD1; J gene: TRBJ2-1; V gene: TRBV24-1; clone size: -
CDR3 DNA: TGCAGCGTCATTACCTGGACGTTCAGCACAGATACGCAGTATTTT; CDR3 protein: CSVITWTFSTDTQYF; D gene: -; J gene: TRBJ2-3; V gene: TRBV29-1; clone size: -
CDR3 DNA: TGTGCCAGCAGCTATACGGGACAGAGCTCCTATAATTCACCCCTCCACTTT; CDR3 protein: CASSYTGQSSYNSPLHF; D gene: TRBD1; J gene: TRBJ1-6; V gene: TRBV7-6; clone size: many
CDR3 DNA: TGCAGCGTAACAGAAACCAACTACGAGCAGTACTTC; CDR3 protein: CSVTETNYEQYF; D gene: -; J gene: TRBJ2-7; V gene: TRBV29-1; clone size: -
CDR3 DNA: TGTGCCAGCAGCCAAGTGGGTTTGGGACTAGCGGGCGACGAGCAGTACTTC; CDR3 protein: CASSQVGLGLAGDEQYF; D gene: TRBD2; J gene: TRBJ2-7; V gene: TRBV4-2; clone size: -
CDR3 DNA: TGCGCCAGCAGCTTGGCCGGTCGATCACCCCTCCACTTT; CDR3 protein: CASSLAGRSPLHF; D gene: -; J gene: TRBJ1-6; V gene: TRBV5-1; clone size: many
CDR3 DNA: TGTGCCAGCAGTTACCTACTGAGGGACAGGGGCCCAGAGACCCAGTACTTC; CDR3 protein: CASSYLLRDRGPETQYF; D gene: TRBD1; J gene: TRBJ2-5; V gene: TRBV28; clone size: -
CDR3 DNA: TGTGCCATCAGTGCAGCGGGGGGACCGGGGGAGACCCATTACTTC; CDR3 protein: CAISAAGGPGETHYF; D gene: TRBD2; J gene: TRBJ2-5; V gene: TRBV10-3; clone size: -
CDR3 DNA: TGCAGTGCTAGAGGACAGCGCCCGAACACCGGGGAGCTGTTTTTT; CDR3 protein: CSARGQRPNTGELFF; D gene: -; J gene: TRBJ2-2; V gene: TRBV20-1; clone size: many
CDR3 DNA: TGCAGTGCCCCCCGGGGACAAGGCCCTCCCCTTGCCTCCTACAATGAGCAGTTCTTC; CDR3 protein: CSAPRGQGPPLASYNEQFF; D gene: -; J gene: TRBJ2-1; V gene: TRBV20-1; clone size: many
CDR3 DNA: TGCAGTGCTAGAGATGGGGCAGGTCCCTCCTACGAGCAGTACTTC; CDR3 protein: CSARDGAGPSYEQYF; D gene: -; J gene: TRBJ2-7; V gene: TRBV20-1; clone size: -
CDR3 DNA: TGTGCCATCAGATCTTACCAAGACTACTATGAGCAGTTCTTC; CDR3 protein: CAIRSYQDYYEQFF; D gene: -; J gene: TRBJ2-1; V gene: TRBV10-3; clone size: once
CDR3 DNA: TGCAGTGCCCCCAACGGGGCCACCGGGGAGCTGTTTTTT; CDR3 protein: CSAPNGATGELFF; D gene: -; J gene: TRBJ2-2; V gene: TRBV20-1; clone size: many
CDR3 DNA: TGCGCCAGCAGCTTGGCCATGGCCCGAGGATCCTACAATGAGCAGTTCTTC; CDR3 protein: CASSLAMARGSYNEQFF; D gene: -; J gene: TRBJ2-1; V gene: TRBV5-1; clone size: -
CDR3 DNA: TGCAGTGCGGCCGGGACAGGGGAATCGAACATTCAGTACTTC; CDR3 protein: CSAAGTGESNIQYF; D gene: TRBD1; J gene: TRBJ2-4; V gene: TRBV20-1; clone size: -
CDR3 DNA: TGTGCCAGCAGTTACTCGGATCCTATCGAGCAGTTCTTC; CDR3 protein: CASSYSDPIEQFF; D gene: -; J gene: TRBJ2-1; V gene: TRBV6-5; clone size: many
CDR3 DNA: TGTGCCAGCTCTCCTAGCGGGTTCGCTATCCATGAGCAGTTCTTC; CDR3 protein: CASSPSGFAIHEQFF; D gene: TRBD2; J gene: TRBJ2-1; V gene: TRBV2; clone size: many
CDR3 DNA: TGTGCTACTCGGACAGGGGGCTACGAGCAGTACTTC; CDR3 protein: CATRTGGYEQYF; D gene: TRBD1; J gene: TRBJ2-7; V gene: TRBV25-1; clone size: many
CDR3 DNA: TGTGCCACCAGCTCCCAGACAGAAAATTCACCCCTCCACTTT; CDR3 protein: CATSSQTENSPLHF; D gene: -; J gene: TRBJ1-6; V gene: TRBV15; clone size: many